This TCR beta chain was captured by sequencing in a study of OX40 agonist ivuxolimab in advanced cancers. Study details: Partial responses were achieved by three patients, one with hepatocellular carcinoma and two with cutaneous melanoma.

The CDR3 is 16 amino acids. Germline V gene sequence: CDR1 SGHNT, CDR2 YENEEA. V shed 5 bases and J 3 bases; nucleotides not matched to a gene: 5. Only in-frame clones appear in the TCRdb table, and some are missing; sequencing was by immunoSEQ multiplex PCR. The profile covers tens of thousands of clones, with about 88% appearing a single time and 5.5% to 7% taken by the ten largest. The chain has TRBV11-3 and TRBJ2-2; 11 bases match TRBD2. The TCR sequence derives from an adult with an advanced solid tumor such as melanoma, head and neck, liver or kidney cancer. This sample comprised CD4+ or CD8+ T cells sorted from blood, obtained in a trial of the OX40 agonist ivuxolimab. DNA of the CDR3: TGTGCCAGCAGCCGAGGGACTAGCGGCGACACCGGGGAGCTGTTTTTT. Protein product: CASSRGTSGDTGELFF.